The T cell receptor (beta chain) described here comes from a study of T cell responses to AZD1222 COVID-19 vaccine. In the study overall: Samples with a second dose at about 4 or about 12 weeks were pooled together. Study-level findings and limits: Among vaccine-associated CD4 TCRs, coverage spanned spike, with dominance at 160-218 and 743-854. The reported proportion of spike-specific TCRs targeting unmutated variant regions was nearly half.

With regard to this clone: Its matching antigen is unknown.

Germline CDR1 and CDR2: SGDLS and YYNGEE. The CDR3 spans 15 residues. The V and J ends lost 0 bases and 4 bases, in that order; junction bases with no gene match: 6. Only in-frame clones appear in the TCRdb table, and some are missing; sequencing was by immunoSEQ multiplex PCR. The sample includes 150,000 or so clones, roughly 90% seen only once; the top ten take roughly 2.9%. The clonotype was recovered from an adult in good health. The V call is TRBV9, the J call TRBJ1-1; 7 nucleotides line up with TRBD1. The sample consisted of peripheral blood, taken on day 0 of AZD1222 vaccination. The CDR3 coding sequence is TGTGCCAGCAGCGTAGCCGCAGGGGGGACCACTGAAGCTTTCTTT. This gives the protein CASSVAAGGTTEAFF.